Shown below are 4 T cell receptor beta chains from a single sample sequenced in a study of T-cell reconstitution after alpha-beta-depleted transplantation in children (dated by TCRdb to the mid-2010s). The receptor library was made with PCR. Sequenced using an Illumina HiSeq 2500. Molecular barcoding was employed in the preparation of TCR libraries, with unique molecular identifiers being used to normalize TCRbeta repertoire quantification. TCRdb took the public reads, trimmed them with fastp at Q25, ran MiXCR for clone calling and kept in-frame beta chains. Records with the same CDR3 protein are collapsed into one entry carrying the most frequent genes and DNA. Here the sample has 250,000 to 300,000 distinct CDR3 sequences; 9.9% occur a single time. The ten top clones hold roughly a tenth of the sample. This material consisted of PBMCs from the stem cell graft donor, taken from the stem cell graft. These TCRs come from a human donor who donated a stem cell graft to a child with SCID.

This chain connects TRBV19 to TRBJ1-4; 8 bases map to TRBD1. V lost 7 bases, J lost 6 bases, and 7 bases stayed unmatched. The germline V gene has CDR1 LNHDA and CDR2 SQIVND (reference sequence). The CDR3 totals 14 residues. The CDR3 spells CASTHRDRHEKLFF. The CDR3, as DNA: TGTGCCAGTACCCACCGGGACAGGCATGAAAAACTGTTTTTT. Full variable domain (missing parts from reference TRBV19 and TRBJ1-4): DGGITQSPKYLFRKEGQNVTLSCEQNLNHDAMYWYRQDPGQGLRLIYYSQIVNDFQKGDIAEGYSVSREKKESFPLTVTSAQKNPTAFYLCASTHRDRHEKLFFGSGTQLSVL.

The chain joins TRBV18 to TRBJ1-4; unclear D gene. Germline-derived CDR1 and CDR2 are KGHSH and LQKENI. The V gene lost 0 bases and the J gene lost 2 bases, with 4 bases spanning the gap. The CDR3 contains 14 residues. CDR3 DNA: TGTGCCAGCTCACCACCAGTTACTAATGAAAAACTGTTTTTT. This translates into CASSPPVTNEKLFF.

This clonotype has at least ten counts. This chain connects TRBV12-3 or TRBV12-4 to TRBJ1-5; D is unclear. The CDR3 sequence is 13 residues long. The V end was cut by 1 base, the J end by 5 bases, with 6 bases between. The CDR3 reads CASSLGSDQPQHF. In nucleotides, the CDR3 is TGTGCCAGCAGTTTAGGGTCTGATCAGCCCCAGCATTTT.

This clonotype was picked up a small number of times. The chain links TRBV10-3 to TRBJ2-2, with a possible D match to TRBD1 (6 bases). CDR3 length: 15 amino acids. CDR1 is ENHRY, CDR2 SYGVKD, per germline. With 4 bases removed from V and 4 bases from J, the gap between germline ends came to 13 bases. Here the CDR3 reads CAISGGRGVTGELFF. DNA for the CDR3: TGTGCCATCAGTGGAGGCAGGGGTGTCACCGGGGAGCTGTTTTTT.